Following are 27 T cell receptor beta chains from one sample sequenced in a study of post-analysis software for immune sequencing data. Whole-study results and caveats: Included in a set of 5 or 6 TRBV segments more frequent in patients than controls were TRBV5-6, TRBV5-1 and TRBV20-1.

TCR beta libraries were prepared from cDNA with unique molecular identifiers. TCRdb processed the PCR reads anew with MiXCR; each CDR3 protein has one entry. The data contain 650,000 to 850,000 distinct CDR3 sequences, more than 45% of them seen just once; the ten biggest clones take up roughly 5.2%. These receptors have no identified antigens. Source material: blood. The receptors stem from a girl between 5 and 17 years old with multiple sclerosis.

This clonotype showed up just a few times. The chain combines TRBV20-1 with TRBJ2-3; unclear D gene. The CDR3 runs 15 residues. Germline assignment: CDR1 DFQATT and CDR2 SNEGSKA (reference sequence). Trimming took off 1 base at V and 2 bases at J, with 13 bases between the two ends. CDR3 in amino acids: CSARGAPGNTDTQYF. CDR3 bases: TGCAGTGCTAGAGGGGCACCTGGGAACACAGATACGCAGTATTTT.

The J gene is TRBJ2-1, the V gene TRBV13; D remains ambiguous. CDR3 length: 14 amino acids. Germline loops: CDR1 PRHDT, CDR2 FYEKMQ (reference sequence). Trimming removed 0 bases at V and 6 bases at J, with 9 bases between. In DNA, the CDR3 is TGTGCCAGCAGCTTAGGAGACACCCCCAATGAGCAGTTCTTC. Translating gives CASSLGDTPNEQFF.

This clonotype has more than one count but fewer than ten. The rearrangement uses TRBV5-5 and TRBJ1-2; 8 bases match TRBD1. The germline V gene has CDR1 SGHKS and CDR2 YYEKEE (reference sequence). The CDR3 extends over 16 amino acids. V was pared by 4 bases and J by 8 bases, with 16 bases of the junction left unmatched. CDR3 DNA sequence: TGTGCCAGCAGCCCGCACCGCAGACAGGGGACTGGGGGCTACACCTTC. Translated, it gives CASSPHRRQGTGGYTF.

This clonotype appeared once. The chain couples TRBV5-1 to TRBJ1-1; no clear D. CDR3 size: 13 residues. The germline gives CDR1 SGHRS, CDR2 YFSETQ. Trimming stripped 4 bases from V and 4 bases from J, with 11 bases between. CDR3 loop: CASSRDFGTEAFF. The CDR3 bases are TGCGCCAGCAGCCGTGACTTTGGCACTGAAGCTTTCTTT.

V usage is TRBV29-1 and J usage is TRBJ1-1; tentatively, D is TRBD1 (6 bases). The CDR3 contains 13 residues. The V end was cut by 4 bases, the J end by 7 bases, with 16 bases between. CDR1 and CDR2 from the germline V gene are SQVTM and ANQGSEA. The CDR3 bases are TGCAGCGTTGTTGGAGGCAGGGGACGTGAAGCTTTCTTT. Its translation is CSVVGGRGREAFF.

This clonotype has only a few counts. A junction boundary mismatches the germline segment, possibly from a read error. The V gene is TRBV20-1, the J gene TRBJ1-2; possibly TRBD1 for D (5 bases). The germline V gene has CDR1 DFQATT and CDR2 SNEGSKA (reference sequence). The CDR3 extends over 13 amino acids. CDR3 residues: CSLMGEANYGYTF. The CDR3 DNA follows: TGTTCGCTAATGGGGGAGGCGAACTATGGCTACACCTTC.

This clonotype was counted only a few times. The gene calls are TRBV7-2 and TRBJ2-1; either TRBD1 or TRBD2 may fit D (6 bases each). V was clipped by 1 base and J by 6 bases, with 16 bases between them. There are 16 residues in the CDR3. Germline V gives CDR1 SGHTA, CDR2 FQGNSA. CDR3 in amino acids: CASSLGRGGFSNEQFF. The CDR3 DNA reads as TGTGCCAGCAGCTTAGGCCGAGGGGGGTTCAGCAATGAGCAGTTCTTC.

The DNA for the CDR3 is TGTGCCAGCAGCCCAGGGACAGGGTCGGGAGATACGCAGTATTTT. It specifies CASSPGTGSGDTQYF. The V call is TRBV12-3 or TRBV12-4, the J call TRBJ2-3, with 9 nucleotides matching TRBD1. CDR3 length equals 15 residues. V gave up 6 bases and J gave up 5 bases; unmatched junction bases: 9.

This clonotype was recorded once. This chain joins TRBV12-2 and TRBJ2-3; no check of the table's D call, TRBD2, against the DNA was made. TRBV12-2 is listed as a pseudogene. The length of the CDR3 is 17 residues. DNA for the CDR3: TGTGCAAGTCGCTTCCTCCTATTAGTGGCCGCAACAGATACGCAGTATTTT. Its translation: CASRFLLLVAATDTQYF.

This chain connects TRBV7-9 to TRBJ2-3, with 12 bases aligning to TRBD1. CDR1 is SEHNR and CDR2 is FQNEAQ in the germline V gene (reference sequence). The V and J ends lost 5 bases and 3 bases, in that order; junction bases with no gene match: 3. This CDR3 is 15 amino acids long. The CDR3 DNA reads as TGTGCCAGCAGCCCGGGACAGGGGGCGACAGATACGCAGTATTTT. Its translation: CASSPGQGATDTQYF. The full variable domain, with the rest looked up from reference TRBV7-9 and TRBJ2-3, is DTGVSQNPRHKITKRGQNVTFRCDPISEHNRLYWYRQTLGQGPEFLTYFQNEAQLEKSRLLSDRFSAERPKGSFSTLEIQRTEQGDSAMYLCASSPGQGATDTQYFGPGTRLTVL.

V and J are TRBV4-3 and TRBJ2-7; possible D gene TRBD1, 7 bases. The CDR3 consists of 15 residues. The V end was cut by 0 bases, the J end by 3 bases, with 12 bases between. Germline V gene lookup returns CDR1 LGHNA and CDR2 YSLEER. Here the CDR3 reads CASSQDWQGGYEQYF. CDR3 DNA sequence: TGCGCCAGCAGCCAAGATTGGCAGGGGGGCTACGAGCAGTACTTC.

The rearrangement uses TRBV10-3 and TRBJ1-5; 9 nucleotides match TRBD1. The germline V gene has CDR1 ENHRY and CDR2 SYGVKD. The V segment lost 0 bases and the J segment 7 bases; nucleotides outside the gene matches: 10. This CDR3 has 17 amino acids. CDR3 protein: CAISESGGQGYGQPQHF. In DNA form, the CDR3 reads TGTGCCATCAGTGAGTCGGGGGGACAGGGTTATGGACAGCCCCAGCATTTT.

V usage is TRBV20-1 and J usage is TRBJ1-5; 9 nucleotides match TRBD1. Germline CDR1 DFQATT, CDR2 SNEGSKA (reference sequence). Trimming removed 0 bases from V and 2 bases from J; junction bases left unmatched: 11. This CDR3 spans 18 amino acids. In DNA, the CDR3 is TGCAGTGCTAGAGATCTTCCGACAGGGGGGTTTGGCAATCAGCCCCAGCATTTT. It translates to CSARDLPTGGFGNQPQHF.

This clonotype appeared a few times. The V call is TRBV5-1, the J call TRBJ2-4; D is possibly TRBD1 or TRBD2 (5 bases each). The J call may be wrong; the DNA end is better matched by TRBJ2-7. The CDR3 extends over 14 amino acids. Germline CDR1 reads SGHRS; CDR2 reads YFSETQ. The DNA for the CDR3 is TGCGCCAGCAGCTTGGGGGACCTTGTGGACGAGCAGTACTTC. It specifies CASSLGDLVDEQYF.

This rearrangement joins TRBV3-1 to TRBJ2-5; D is unresolved. The V end was cut by 1 base, the J end by 7 bases, with 16 bases between. CDR1 and CDR2 (germline): LGHDT, YNNKEL (reference sequence). The CDR3 spans 15 residues. CDR3 nucleotide sequence: TGTGCCAGCAGCCAAGTGGAAGGACCTCACATGACCCAGTACTTC. It specifies CASSQVEGPHMTQYF.

The chain joins TRBV29-1 to TRBJ1-4; no clear D. V was pared by 7 bases and J by 0 bases, with 9 bases between. This CDR3 spans 13 amino acids. Germline CDR1 and CDR2: SQVTM and ANQGSEA. The CDR3 is CSAASATNEKLFF. The CDR3 DNA is TGCAGCGCCGCATCAGCAACTAATGAAAAACTGTTTTTT.

The table lists this clonotype with a few counts. The chain couples TRBV6-5 to TRBJ2-5; TRBD1 matches 8 bases. V lost 8 bases and J lost 5; bases outside the gene matches: 16. This CDR3 region has 16 residues. CDR1 MNHEY and CDR2 SVGAGI come from the germline V gene. This CDR3 is CASQKTWAGGDETQYF. The CDR3 DNA reads TGTGCCAGCCAAAAGACATGGGCAGGGGGCGACGAGACCCAGTACTTC.

The chain couples TRBV29-1 to TRBJ1-1, with 8 positions matching TRBD1. This CDR3 contains 13 residues. V was clipped by 7 bases and J by 3 bases; unmatched bases: 7. Germline V gene data show CDR1 as SQVTM and CDR2 as ANQGSEA. CDR3 DNA: TGCAGCGCCGGCCCAGGGGGCGACACTGAAGCTTTCTTT. This gives the protein CSAGPGGDTEAFF.

The chain joins TRBV5-1 to TRBJ2-3; D may be TRBD2 (5 bases). Germline CDR1 is SGHRS and CDR2 is YFSETQ. The V gene lost 4 bases and the J gene lost 7 bases, with 16 bases spanning the gap. The CDR3 runs to 14 residues. The CDR3 region is CASSPLREEYTQYF. DNA for the CDR3: TGCGCCAGCAGCCCTCTCCGGGAAGAGTATACGCAGTATTTT.

This clonotype was observed a handful of times. The chain couples TRBV20-1 to TRBJ2-1; 15 bases are shared with TRBD2. This CDR3 has 16 amino acids. The V gene's germline CDR1 is DFQATT and CDR2 SNEGSKA (reference sequence). V gave up 5 bases and J gave up 3 bases; unmatched junction bases: 5. In DNA, the CDR3 is TGCAGTGCTGATGGACTAGCGGGAGGGAGCTACAATGAGCAGTTCTTC. Amino acid sequence: CSADGLAGGSYNEQFF.

A few counts support this clonotype. This sequence joins TRBV12-3 or TRBV12-4 and TRBJ1-5; 9 bases are shared with TRBD1. J was trimmed by 5 bases and V by 4 bases; bases with no gene match: 3. CDR3 size: 14 residues. The CDR3 here is CASSWTGDDQPQHF. DNA of the CDR3: TGTGCCAGCAGTTGGACAGGGGATGATCAGCCCCAGCATTTT.

This sequence joins TRBV6-2 or TRBV6-3 and TRBJ2-7; no reliable D call. This CDR3 has 14 residues. Trimming cost V 0 bases and J 3 bases, with 9 bases left between them. CDR1 MNHEY and CDR2 SVGEGT come from the germline V gene. In DNA, the CDR3 is TGTGCCAGCAGTTACTCGATACAGAGCTACGAGCAGTACTTC. It specifies CASSYSIQSYEQYF.

The chain carries TRBV30 and TRBJ2-7, with TRBD1 identical over 8 bases. After removal of 2 bases from V and 8 bases from J, the junction contained 8 bases not matched to a gene. CDR1 and CDR2 (germline): GTSNPN, SVGIG (reference sequence). The CDR3 runs 13 residues. CDR3 amino acids: CAWSIRQGLKQYF. The CDR3 nucleotides read TGTGCCTGGAGTATCCGACAGGGGTTGAAGCAGTACTTC.

The genes are TRBV7-8 and TRBJ1-1; the D is unclear. The CDR3 is 15 residues long. V shed 5 bases and J shed 4 bases, with 17 bases lying between them. Germline lookup yields CDR1 SGHVS and CDR2 FQNEAQ. CDR3 sequence reads: CASSPNSGQATEAFF. CDR3 DNA: TGTGCCAGCAGCCCCAATAGCGGGCAGGCCACTGAAGCTTTCTTT.

This clonotype appeared a few times. The chain combines TRBV4-3 with TRBJ2-3, with 9 bases lining up with TRBD2. This CDR3 contains 16 residues. The germline V gene encodes CDR1 LGHNA and CDR2 YSLEER. The V segment lost 0 bases and the J segment 5 bases; nucleotides outside the gene matches: 6. CDR3 in DNA: TGCGCCAGCAGCCAAGAGGCGGGAGGGCTGGGAGATACGCAGTATTTT. Its translation: CASSQEAGGLGDTQYF.

The chain uses TRBV5-1 and TRBJ2-1; D might be TRBD2 (5 bases). There are 13 residues in the CDR3. CDR1 SGHRS and CDR2 YFSETQ come from the germline V gene. V lost 5 bases, J lost 10 bases, and 16 bases lay in between. DNA for the CDR3: TGCGCCAGCAGTTTCTCCCTCTCGGGAGAGCAGTTCTTC. Its protein product is CASSFSLSGEQFF.

On this clonotype itself: This may be a read error: a much more frequent sequence differs by one nucleotide. The V gene is TRBV12-3 or TRBV12-4, the J gene TRBJ2-1; possibly TRBD1 for D (5 bases). This CDR3 contains 16 residues. Trimming took 1 base from V and 0 from J, leaving 10 bases between them. For the CDR3, the DNA is TGTGCCAGCAGTTTAGAGCAGGGCAGCTCCTACAATGAGCAGTTCTTC. It codes for CASSLEQGSSYNEQFF.